Each of the 17 T cell receptor beta chains below was sequenced from the same sample in a study of blood T cell repertoires in COVID-19. Assay: immunoSEQ multiplex PCR; the TCRdb copy retains only in-frame clones and omits some. This sample yields 250,000 to 350,000 clones, of which around nine tenths are seen a single time; roughly 2.5% belongs to the top ten. Sequencing used PBMCs or T cells enriched from blood (not recorded which). These receptor sequences come from a man aged 60 to 75 who had recovered from COVID-19.

The V and J genes are TRBV3-1 (or the pseudogene TRBV3-2) and TRBJ1-6, with D possibly being TRBD1 (6 bases). This CDR3 contains 14 residues. V lost 1 base and J 11 bases, leaving 12 bases between the germline ends. Germline-derived CDR1 and CDR2 are LGHDT and YNNKEL (reference sequence). In DNA form, the CDR3 reads TGTGCCAGCAGCCAAGCCGCAGGGGCAGCACCCCTCCACTTT. Translation gives CASSQAAGAAPLHF.

The chain recombines TRBV18 with TRBJ2-3, with D perhaps matching TRBD1 (6 bases). The CDR3 has 18 residues. Trimming took 1 base from V and 6 from J, leaving 23 bases between them. In germline, CDR1 is KGHSH, CDR2 LQKENI. The CDR3 sequence: CASSPLPPRGRSMDTQYF. The CDR3 DNA is TGTGCCAGCTCACCACTCCCCCCCAGGGGACGTAGTATGGATACGCAGTATTTT.

This clone was recorded once. The CDR3 DNA reads as TGCGCCAGCAGCCGCGGGACAGGGGAGGACTCCTACAATGAGCAGTTCTTC. Protein: CASSRGTGEDSYNEQFF. The chain carries TRBV5-1 and TRBJ2-1, with TRBD1 matching over 10 bases. Germline V CDR1 and CDR2: SGHRS, YFSETQ. V was clipped by 4 bases and J by 0 bases; unmatched bases: 7. The CDR3 totals 17 residues.

In this sample, this clone turned up a few times. The J gene is TRBJ2-7, the V gene TRBV30; 7 nucleotides line up with TRBD1. Trimming cost V 2 bases and J 2 bases; bases outside gene matches: 0. CDR3 size: 12 residues. Germline V lookup: CDR1 GTSNPN, CDR2 SVGIG (reference sequence). In DNA, the CDR3 is TGTGCCTGGAGTCAGGGGGCCTACGAGCAGTACTTC. It encodes CAWSQGAYEQYF.

J is TRBJ1-1 and V is TRBV5-4; TRBD1 might be the D (5 bases). Germline V gene sequence: CDR1 SGHNT, CDR2 YYREEE (reference sequence). The ends were cut back, 4 bases at V and 4 bases at J, with 11 bases in the middle. This CDR3 spans 13 amino acids. The chain's CDR3 is CASSGREVTEAFF. Here the CDR3 DNA reads TGTGCCAGCAGCGGCAGGGAGGTCACTGAAGCTTTCTTT. Based on the CDR3 plus reference TRBV5-4 and TRBJ1-1, the full variable domain is ETGVTQSPTHLIKTRGQQVTLRCSSQSGHNTVSWYQQALGQGPQFIFQYYREEENGRGNFPPRFSGLQFPNYSSELNVNALELDDSALYLCASSGREVTEAFFGQGTRLTVV.

The chain combines TRBV20-1 with TRBJ1-1; 7 bases are a match to TRBD1. This CDR3 comprises 11 residues. Germline lookup yields CDR1 DFQATT and CDR2 SNEGSKA (reference sequence). Trimming took 5 bases from V and 5 from J; bases not matched to a gene: 2. This chain's CDR3 is CSASRGTEAFF. The DNA for the CDR3 is TGCAGTGCTTCCAGGGGGACTGAAGCTTTCTTT.

Only a few counts were recorded for this clone. The chain has TRBV6-2 or TRBV6-3 and TRBJ1-5; D gene ambiguous. In germline, CDR1 is MNHEY, CDR2 SVGEGT. V lost 0 bases and J 9 bases, leaving 12 bases between the germline ends. CDR3 length: 14 residues. The CDR3 bases are TGTGCCAGCAGTTACTCCCGGGTTGTAAGGCCCCAGCATTTT. Amino acids: CASSYSRVVRPQHF.

The V call is TRBV4-1, the J call TRBJ2-2, with a weak D call TRBD1 (6 bases). Germline V gene sequence: CDR1 MGHRA, CDR2 YSYEKL. The V end was cut by 3 bases, the J end by 4 bases, with 15 bases between. The CDR3 length is 16 residues. The CDR3, as DNA: TGCGCCAGCAGCCAGAAACAGGGAGTGGGCACCGGGGAGCTGTTTTTT. Translating gives CASSQKQGVGTGELFF.

The chain links TRBV12-3 or TRBV12-4 to TRBJ1-2; 7 positions match TRBD1. With V trimmed by 5 bases and J by 4 bases, 4 bases remained unmatched. This CDR3 has 13 amino acids. The CDR3 reads CASSKGTVYGYTF. As DNA, the CDR3 is TGTGCCAGCAGTAAAGGGACAGTCTATGGCTACACCTTC.

This clone was counted between two and nine times. This chain uses TRBV11-2 with TRBJ2-3; D remains ambiguous. CDR1 is SGHAT and CDR2 is FQNNGV in the germline V gene. The CDR3 has 16 amino acids. The V and J ends lost 2 bases and 6 bases respectively, with 18 bases between them. CDR3 region: CASSLRPVTARDTQYF. The CDR3 DNA follows: TGTGCCAGCAGCTTAAGGCCGGTAACGGCGAGGGATACGCAGTATTTT.

The chain carries TRBV7-2 and TRBJ1-2, with a tentative D call TRBD1 (6 bases). Per the germline V gene, CDR1 is SGHTA and CDR2 is FQGNSA. V gave up 5 bases and J gave up 8 bases, with 12 bases separating them. The CDR3 is 12 residues long. CDR3 residues: CASSMTGSGYTF. The CDR3 nucleotides read TGTGCCAGCAGCATGACAGGTTCGGGCTACACCTTC.

This CDR3 reads CASSSYRGREFGYTF. CDR3 coding DNA: TGTGCCAGCAGCAGCTACAGGGGGAGAGAATTCGGCTACACCTTC. The genes are TRBV11-2 and TRBJ1-2; 8 bases line up with TRBD1. Unmatched junction bases numbered 13, after V lost 5 bases and J lost 8 bases. CDR1 is SGHAT, CDR2 FQNNGV, per germline. CDR3 size: 15 residues.

The chain recombines TRBV5-1 with TRBJ2-2; 10 bases fit TRBD1. Germline V gene lookup returns CDR1 SGHRS and CDR2 YFSETQ. The CDR3 totals 17 residues. With 3 bases clipped from V and 5 bases from J, the junction kept 10 bases outside the gene matches. CDR3 sequence (DNA): TGCGCCAGCAGCTCTAGCCCCGGGACAGGGGAAACCGGGGAGCTGTTTTTT. It specifies CASSSSPGTGETGELFF.

The V gene is TRBV7-2, the J gene TRBJ2-3, with D possibly being TRBD1 (7 bases). V was clipped by 7 bases and J by 3 bases, with 23 bases between them. The CDR3 has 17 residues. Germline assignment: CDR1 SGHTA and CDR2 FQGNSA. The CDR3 DNA reads as TGTGCCAGCAACACGAGAGGGTCAGGGGGGATAACAGATACGCAGTATTTT. It codes for CASNTRGSGGITDTQYF.

The sample holds one count of this clone. The J gene is TRBJ2-6, the V gene TRBV18, with D possibly TRBD1 on 5 matching bases. Germline values: CDR1 KGHSH, CDR2 LQKENI. Trimming stripped 4 bases from V and 2 bases from J, with 12 bases between. The CDR3 runs to 16 residues. CDR3 in DNA: TGTGCCAGCTCACTAGGGCAGGACACTGGGGCCAACGTCCTGACTTTC. It is translated as CASSLGQDTGANVLTF. Together with reference TRBV18 and TRBJ2-6, the CDR3 gives the full variable domain: NAGVMQNPRHLVRRRGQEARLRCSPMKGHSHVYWYRQLPEEGLKFMVYLQKENIIDESGMPKERFSAEFPKEGPSILRIQQVVRGDSAAYFCASSLGQDTGANVLTFGAGSRLTVL.

The table lists this clone with a few counts. This rearrangement joins TRBV18 to TRBJ1-1, with 10 nucleotides matching TRBD1. In germline, CDR1 is KGHSH, CDR2 LQKENI. This CDR3 is built from 15 residues. V shed 5 bases, J shed 2 bases, and the junction held 5 bases outside the gene matches. Here the CDR3 DNA reads TGTGCCAGCTCAAGATGGACAGGGGGTAACACTGAAGCTTTCTTT. Protein: CASSRWTGGNTEAFF.

Here the CDR3 DNA reads TGCGCCAGCAGCCAAGAGAGGCAACGCTATGGCTACACCTTC. Encoded protein: CASSQERQRYGYTF. This chain joins TRBV4-1 and TRBJ1-2, with D unresolved. CDR1 and CDR2 from the germline V gene are MGHRA and YSYEKL. This CDR3 comprises 14 residues. Between the trimmed V and J ends, which lost 0 bases and 4 bases, there was a span of 9 bases.